The 11 T cell receptor beta chains in this list originate from one sample, sequenced in a study of breast tumors, draining lymph nodes, adjacent tissues. TCRdb itself ran the multiplex PCR reads through MiXCR, one entry per CDR3 protein. This sample has 190,000 or so distinct CDR3 sequences, with roughly 31% found just once. Axillary draining lymph nodes of breast cancer patients supplied the node samples. The specimen was axillary lymph node tissue. The receptors were sampled from a female donor with breast cancer. Some clones in this sample may be carry-over from other donors' samples.

This clonotype came up many times. This chain links TRBV27 with TRBJ1-6; tentative D call: TRBD1 (5 bases). The CDR3 contains 15 residues. Germline assignment: CDR1 MNHEY and CDR2 SMNVEV (reference sequence). With 6 bases removed from V and 10 bases from J, the gap between germline ends came to 19 bases. CDR3 residues: CASRRSRGTGSPLHF. DNA for the CDR3: TGTGCCAGCAGACGAAGCCGGGGAACAGGCTCACCCCTCCACTTT.

The rearrangement uses TRBV30 and TRBJ1-2; D might be TRBD1 (6 bases). V lost 3 bases and J lost 2, with 16 bases in between. CDR1 is GTSNPN, CDR2 SVGIG, per germline (reference sequence). This CDR3 spans 15 amino acids. DNA of the CDR3: TGTGCCTGGAGGAGGGGGACACTTAAGAACTATGGCTACACCTTC. Its protein product is CAWRRGTLKNYGYTF. The whole variable domain, filled in from reference TRBV30 and TRBJ1-2, reads SQTIHQWPATLVQPVGSPLSLECTVEGTSNPNLYWYRQAAGRGLQLLFYSVGIGQISSEVPQNLSASRPQDRQFILSSKKLLLSDSGFYLCAWRRGTLKNYGYTFGSGTRLTVV.

With respect to this clonotype: The junction does not match germline at one end; this may be a read error. This chain joins TRBV5-4 and TRBJ2-5, with D possibly TRBD2 on 5 matching bases. The germline gives CDR1 SGHNT, CDR2 YYREEE (reference sequence). CDR3 length equals 14 residues. CDR3 bases: TGTGCCAGCAGCTTGGGCGGGTACCAAGAGGCCCAGTACTTC. Encoded protein: CASSLGGYQEAQYF. Full variable domain (outside the CDR3, taken from reference TRBV5-4 and TRBJ2-5): ETGVTQSPTHLIKTRGQQVTLRCSSQSGHNTVSWYQQALGQGPQFIFQYYREEENGRGNFPPRFSGLQFPNYSSELNVNALELDDSALYLCASSLGGYQEAQYFGPGTRLLVL.

The table lists this clonotype with many counts. The chain recombines TRBV19 with TRBJ2-2; the D call may be TRBD1 or TRBD2 (5 bases each). CDR3 length equals 11 residues. V dropped 5 bases and J dropped 7 bases, with 5 bases sitting between them. Germline V lookup: CDR1 LNHDA, CDR2 SQIVND (reference sequence). CDR3 amino acids: CASSGGGELFF. The CDR3 nucleotides read TGTGCCAGTAGTGGGGGCGGGGAGCTGTTTTTT.

The rearrangement uses TRBV4-1 and TRBJ2-7; weak D call: TRBD1 (7 bases). Trimming cost V 1 base and J 3 bases, with 13 bases left between them. This CDR3 region has 15 residues. Germline CDR1 MGHRA, CDR2 YSYEKL. The CDR3 loop reads CASSQGTGLNYEQYF. CDR3 nucleotides: TGCGCCAGCAGCCAAGGGACAGGACTAAACTACGAGCAGTACTTC.

This clonotype appeared many times. The V call is TRBV19, the J call TRBJ2-1, with D tentatively TRBD2 (5 bases). V shed 5 bases and J shed 7 bases, with 12 bases lying between them. Germline V gives CDR1 LNHDA, CDR2 SQIVND (reference sequence). This CDR3 is built from 13 residues. DNA of the CDR3: TGTGCCAGTAGTGGGTTCGGGGTAAATGAGCAGTTCTTC. Amino acids: CASSGFGVNEQFF.

A note on this clonotype: Possible read error: a much larger clone is one base away. The chain links TRBV28 to TRBJ1-2; D ambiguous. The CDR3 loop spans 11 amino acids. The germline CDR1 and CDR2 sequences are MDHEN and SYDVKM. DNA for the CDR3: TGTGCCAGCATTGGGAACTATGGCCACACCTTC. It translates to CASIGNYGHTF.

Notes on this clonotype: Its ends do not fully match the called genes, so a read error is possible. V is TRBV7-9 and J is TRBJ2-5, with a tentative D call TRBD1 (7 bases). The germline V gene has CDR1 SEHNR and CDR2 FQNEAQ (reference sequence). This CDR3 is 12 amino acids long. CDR3 DNA: TGTGCCAGCAGCCCCAGGGGGGCCCCCAGTCAGTTC. This translates into CASSPRGAPSQF.

The chain uses TRBV6-6 and TRBJ2-3; 8 nucleotides align to TRBD1. Unmatched junction bases numbered 7, after V lost 5 bases and J lost 3 bases. The CDR3 contains 15 residues. Germline CDR1 is MNHNY and CDR2 is SVGAGI (reference sequence). In nucleotides, the CDR3 is TGTGCCAGCAGTCACGGTCGGACAGGGACAGATACGCAGTATTTT. Residues: CASSHGRTGTDTQYF.

This rearrangement joins TRBV5-6 to TRBJ2-1; 10 nucleotides align to TRBD2. The CDR3 spans 17 residues. V lost 1 base, J lost 4 bases, and 8 bases stayed unmatched. From germline, CDR1 is SGHDT and CDR2 YYEEEE. CDR3 sequence reads: CASSLRLPAGGYNEQFF. In DNA, the CDR3 is TGTGCCAGCAGCTTGCGATTACCAGCGGGAGGGTACAATGAGCAGTTCTTC. The full variable domain, completed using reference TRBV5-6 and TRBJ2-1, is DAGVTQSPTHLIKTRGQQVTLRCSPKSGHDTVSWYQQALGQGPQFIFQYYEEEERQRGNFPDRFSGHQFPNYSSELNVNALLLGDSALYLCASSLRLPAGGYNEQFFGPGTRLTVL.

This clonotype was observed many times. V and J are TRBV15 and TRBJ2-4; D perhaps matches TRBD1 (6 bases). The CDR3 loop spans 16 amino acids. V shed 1 base and J shed 1 base, with 11 bases lying between them. Germline V CDR1 and CDR2: LNHNV, YYDKDF (reference sequence). The CDR3 DNA sequence: TGTGCCACCAGCAGAGCGACAAGGGGGGCCAAAAACATTCAGTACTTC. Amino acid sequence: CATSRATRGAKNIQYF.